One and the same sample provided the 25 T cell receptor beta chains below, sequenced in a study of shared clonotypes between healthy human individuals. Positive CCR7 selection of CD45RO-negative cells yielded the naive CD8 cells, and terminally differentiated effector memory CD45RA+ cells were excluded. Using immunoSEQ multiplex PCR, the repertoire was profiled, and TCRdb retains in-frame clones only, with some absent. The sample includes under 2,000,000 clones, just under 95% of them seen just once. Sequenced input: naive CD8+ T cells sorted from blood. The receptors here all came from a young man in good health.

The chain couples TRBV15 to TRBJ2-3; D uncertain. The V end lost 0 bases, the J end lost 2 bases, and 15 bases lay between the germline ends. Per the germline V gene, CDR1 is LNHNV and CDR2 is YYDKDF (reference sequence). This CDR3 has 17 residues. The CDR3, as DNA: TGTGCCACCAGCAGAGATGACACCGAACACTACACAGATACGCAGTATTTT. Translated: CATSRDDTEHYTDTQYF.

J is TRBJ2-5 and V is TRBV29-1, with 9 bases lining up with TRBD1. The CDR3 is made up of 13 amino acids. The germline V gene encodes CDR1 SQVTM and CDR2 ANQGSEA. V gave up 6 bases and J gave up 4 bases; unmatched junction bases: 6. The CDR3 here is CSVATGGGETQYF. As DNA, the CDR3 is TGCAGCGTCGCAACAGGGGGCGGAGAGACCCAGTACTTC.

The chain combines TRBV5-4 with TRBJ2-1; TRBD1 matches at 7 bases. This CDR3 comprises 15 residues. From germline, CDR1 is SGHNT and CDR2 YYREEE (reference sequence). Trimming at V came to 4 bases and at J to 3 bases, leaving 7 bases not matched to a gene. CDR3 region: CASSGPGTDYNEQFF. CDR3 nucleotide sequence: TGTGCCAGCAGCGGACCCGGGACAGACTACAATGAGCAGTTCTTC.

The chain recombines TRBV29-1 with TRBJ1-1; D gene unclear. Germline V CDR1 and CDR2: SQVTM, ANQGSEA. V was shortened by 6 bases and J by 1 base, with 9 bases between the two germline ends. There are 12 residues in the CDR3. CDR3 coding DNA: TGCAGCGTCCCATGGGGGAACACTGAAGCTTTCTTT. This sequence encodes CSVPWGNTEAFF. The variable domain in full, completed from reference TRBV29-1 and TRBJ1-1, reads SAVISQKPSRDICQRGTSLTIQCQVDSQVTMMFWYRQQPGQSLTLIATANQGSEATYESGFVIDKFPISRPNLTFSTLTVSNMSPEDSSIYLCSVPWGNTEAFFGQGTRLTVV.

This sequence joins TRBV7-8 and TRBJ2-5; 9 bases line up with TRBD2. V gave up 1 base and J gave up 5 bases; unmatched junction bases: 11. The CDR3 spans 17 residues. The germline V gene encodes CDR1 SGHVS and CDR2 FQNEAQ. The CDR3 here is CASSLVLAGGPRETQYF. The DNA of the CDR3 is TGTGCCAGCAGCTTAGTTCTCGCGGGGGGGCCGCGGGAGACCCAGTACTTC.

The chain uses TRBV29-1 and TRBJ1-2; D remains ambiguous. Trimming removed 0 bases at V and 7 bases at J, with 21 bases between. The CDR3 sequence is 16 residues long. CDR1 is SQVTM and CDR2 is ANQGSEA in the germline V gene. CDR3 in amino acids: CSVEDLYTVPSGGYTF. The CDR3 DNA reads TGCAGCGTTGAAGACCTGTACACCGTCCCGTCGGGTGGCTACACCTTC.

The rearrangement links TRBV6-5 to TRBJ1-6; 7 nucleotides line up with TRBD1. CDR1 MNHEY and CDR2 SVGAGI come from the germline V gene. This CDR3 comprises 16 residues. J gave up 10 bases and V 1 base, and 10 bases lay outside the gene matches. CDR3: CASSYFTGERGSPLHF. The CDR3 nucleotides are TGTGCCAGCAGTTACTTTACAGGGGAGAGGGGGTCACCCCTCCACTTT.

As DNA, the CDR3 is TGTGCCAGCAGTGACGAGCGGGGGTTAACAGATACGCAGTATTTT. Translating it yields CASSDERGLTDTQYF. The V and J genes are TRBV2 and TRBJ2-3; 8 nucleotides match TRBD2. The CDR3 has 15 residues. V shed 3 bases, J shed 3 bases, and the junction held 5 bases outside the gene matches. CDR1 and CDR2 (germline): SNHLY, FYNNEI.

With regard to this clone: This specimen includes other DNA sequences encoding the same CDR3. The rearrangement links TRBV4-1 to TRBJ1-5; D is ambiguous. In germline, CDR1 is MGHRA, CDR2 YSYEKL. V was cut by 0 bases and J by 0 bases, with 9 bases left in between. The length of the CDR3 is 16 residues. CDR3 sequence: CASSQEGGVSNQPQHF. The CDR3 DNA reads TGCGCCAGCAGCCAAGAAGGAGGAGTTAGCAATCAGCCCCAGCATTTT.

In this sample, this clone turned up once. The genes are TRBV4-1 and TRBJ2-4; possibly TRBD1 or TRBD2 for D (5 bases each). V lost 5 bases to trimming and J lost 12 bases, with 11 bases between them. The CDR3 sequence is 11 residues long. Germline CDR1 reads MGHRA; CDR2 reads YSYEKL. Here the CDR3 DNA reads TGCGCCAGCAGCGGACAAGGGACTCAGTACTTC. Protein sequence: CASSGQGTQYF.

The chain combines TRBV29-1 with TRBJ2-3; no clear D. The CDR3 consists of 10 residues. Germline V lookup: CDR1 SQVTM, CDR2 ANQGSEA. V shed 2 bases and J shed 5 bases, with 2 bases lying between them. The CDR3 protein is CSVEKDTQYF. In nucleotides, the CDR3 is TGCAGCGTTGAAAAAGATACGCAGTATTTT.

The rearrangement joins TRBV9 to TRBJ2-1; 13 nucleotides line up with TRBD2. The trim removed 5 bases at V and 4 bases at J, leaving 3 bases unmatched. The CDR3 totals 15 residues. In germline, CDR1 is SGDLS, CDR2 YYNGEE. The CDR3 DNA reads as TGTGCCAGCAGAGGACTAGCGGGAGAGTACAATGAGCAGTTCTTC. Its translation is CASRGLAGEYNEQFF.

The rearrangement uses TRBV11-2 and TRBJ1-1; D is possibly TRBD1 (6 bases). The germline CDR1 and CDR2 sequences are SGHAT and FQNNGV. This CDR3 contains 15 residues. With 1 base removed from V and 3 bases from J, the gap between germline ends came to 12 bases. CDR3 bases: TGTGCCAGCAGCTTAGTCTGGGGGGCGGACACTGAAGCTTTCTTT. It specifies CASSLVWGADTEAFF.

This chain uses TRBV7-9 with TRBJ2-1; D is possibly TRBD1 or TRBD2 (5 bases each). V was cut by 0 bases and J by 4 bases, with 13 bases left in between. Germline CDR1 and CDR2: SEHNR and FQNEAQ (reference sequence). The CDR3 contains 16 residues. CDR3 protein: CASSLALGVFYNEQFF. The CDR3 region has the DNA TGTGCCAGCAGCTTAGCGTTGGGGGTCTTTTACAATGAGCAGTTCTTC.

Only one count was recorded for this clone. Other DNA sequences in the sample encode the same CDR3. The J gene is TRBJ1-1, the V gene TRBV9, with D unclear. The germline V and J ends were trimmed by 0 bases and 5 bases, with 8 bases remaining between them. The CDR3 loop spans 13 amino acids. CDR1 and CDR2 (germline): SGDLS, YYNGEE. The DNA for the CDR3 is TGTGCCAGCAGCGTAGGCGTCGAGACTGAAGCTTTCTTT. Its translation is CASSVGVETEAFF.

The chain recombines TRBV5-1 with TRBJ2-5; TRBD2 agrees at 11 bases. The CDR3 is 18 amino acids. The germline V gene has CDR1 SGHRS and CDR2 YFSETQ. The J segment lost 2 bases and the V segment lost 1 base, leaving 10 bases of the junction unmatched. Here the CDR3 reads CASSLTGLAGRAQETQYF. The DNA for the CDR3 is TGCGCCAGCAGCTTGACCGGACTAGCGGGTCGGGCGCAAGAGACCCAGTACTTC.

J is TRBJ2-2 and V is TRBV10-2; 10 nucleotides line up with TRBD2. Trimming removed 6 bases from V and 5 bases from J; junction bases left unmatched: 6. CDR1 and CDR2 from the germline V gene are WSHSY and SAAADI. This CDR3 spans 15 amino acids. The CDR3 sequence: CASSVSGRATGELFF. The CDR3 DNA reads TGCGCCAGCAGCGTCAGCGGGAGGGCTACCGGGGAGCTGTTTTTT.

Comment on this clone: Other DNA variants within this sample encode the same CDR3. This chain uses TRBV9 with TRBJ2-2; D unresolved. In germline, CDR1 is SGDLS, CDR2 YYNGEE. The CDR3 contains 15 residues. Trimming cost V 0 bases and J 3 bases, with 9 bases left between them. The CDR3 DNA is TGTGCCAGCAGCGTAGGCTCCGGATACACCGGGGAGCTGTTTTTT. Translation: CASSVGSGYTGELFF.

The DNA for the CDR3 is TGTGCCAGCAGCCACGACGGGGTGGACTATGGCTACACCTTC. Translating it yields CASSHDGVDYGYTF. The J gene is TRBJ1-2, the V gene TRBV25-1; D call uncertain. V was pared by 6 bases and J by 3 bases, with 14 bases between. The CDR3 is 14 residues long. Germline V CDR1 and CDR2: MGHDK, SYGVNS.

V and J are TRBV27 and TRBJ2-3; D ambiguous. V lost 3 bases and J lost 4, with 14 bases in between. CDR1 is MNHEY, CDR2 SMNVEV, per germline (reference sequence). There are 15 residues in the CDR3. In nucleotides, the CDR3 is TGTGCCAGCAGTTTTCTCGGCGGACGCGCAGATACGCAGTATTTT. Its protein is CASSFLGGRADTQYF.

On this clone itself: Other DNA sequences of this sample code for an identical CDR3. This sequence joins TRBV4-1 and TRBJ2-7; D is undetermined. The germline V and J ends were trimmed by 0 bases and 0 bases, with 6 bases remaining between them. Germline-derived CDR1 and CDR2 are MGHRA and YSYEKL. This CDR3 comprises 14 residues. The CDR3 loop reads CASSQDGTSYEQYF. The CDR3 region has the DNA TGCGCCAGCAGCCAAGACGGCACCTCCTACGAGCAGTACTTC.

CDR3 sequence (DNA): TGCGCCAGCAGCCAAGTCTTTAGCGGGTCCTTCTCCTACAATGAGCAGTTCTTC. Translation gives CASSQVFSGSFSYNEQFF. V is TRBV4-3 and J is TRBJ2-1, with 7 positions matching TRBD2. With 1 base clipped from V and 0 bases from J, the junction kept 9 bases outside the gene matches. The CDR3 is made up of 18 amino acids. Germline V gene lookup returns CDR1 LGHNA and CDR2 YSLEER.

This clone appeared a single time. The chain has TRBV6-6 and TRBJ2-7, with D unresolved. Germline assignment: CDR1 MNHNY and CDR2 SVGAGI (reference sequence). V was clipped by 7 bases and J by 7 bases, with 14 bases between them. The CDR3 is 12 residues long. CDR3 nucleotide sequence: TGTGCCAGCACCTTAGGGTCAGGTGAGCAGTACTTC. Translating gives CASTLGSGEQYF.

The chain uses TRBV7-2 and TRBJ2-7, with a weak D call TRBD1 (5 bases). Trimming removed 3 bases at V and 3 bases at J, with 6 bases between. Germline CDR1 is SGHTA and CDR2 is FQGNSA. This CDR3 is built from 12 residues. CDR3 loop: CASSLTVYEQYF. In DNA form, the CDR3 reads TGTGCCAGCAGCTTGACAGTCTACGAGCAGTACTTC.

The rearrangement links TRBV28 to TRBJ2-5; D is ambiguous. Germline V gene data show CDR1 as MDHEN and CDR2 as SYDVKM. The V end lost 6 bases, the J end lost 2 bases, and 7 bases lay between the germline ends. The CDR3 has 12 residues. The CDR3, as DNA: TGTGCCAGCAGACTCGATCAAGAGACCCAGTACTTC. Its protein product is CASRLDQETQYF.